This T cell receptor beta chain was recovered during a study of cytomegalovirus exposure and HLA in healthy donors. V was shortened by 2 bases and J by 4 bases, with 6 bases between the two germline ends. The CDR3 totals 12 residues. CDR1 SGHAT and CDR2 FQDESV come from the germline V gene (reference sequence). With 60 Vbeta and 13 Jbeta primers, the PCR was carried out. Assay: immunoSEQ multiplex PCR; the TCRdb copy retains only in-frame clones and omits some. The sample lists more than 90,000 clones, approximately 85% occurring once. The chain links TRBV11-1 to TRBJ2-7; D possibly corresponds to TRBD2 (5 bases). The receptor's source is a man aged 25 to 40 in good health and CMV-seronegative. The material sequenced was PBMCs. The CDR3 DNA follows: TGTGCCAGCAGCTTACGGGGATACGAGCAGTACTTC. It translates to CASSLRGYEQYF. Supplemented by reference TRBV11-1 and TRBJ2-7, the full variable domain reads EAEVAQSPRYKITEKSQAVAFWCDPISGHATLYWYRQILGQGPELLVQFQDESVVDDSQLPKDRFSAERLKGVDSTLKIQPAELGDSAMYLCASSLRGYEQYFGPGTRLTVT.